The entry that follows covers one T cell receptor (beta chain) sequence. From germline, CDR1 is SGHKS and CDR2 YYEKEE (reference sequence). J lost 1 base, V lost 4 bases, and 19 bases had no gene match. The CDR3 loop spans 19 amino acids. The data derive from a study of technical replicates of blood from several donors. Measured with immunoSEQ multiplex PCR; TCRdb has only the in-frame clones, and not every one. The repertoire holds roughly 100,000 clones, with roughly 95% as singletons. The TCR was taken from a human donor in good health. Sequenced: T cells isolated from PBMCs. The chain recombines TRBV5-5 with TRBJ1-2; 7 bases are shared with TRBD1. CDR3 DNA sequence: TGTGCCAGCAGCCCCCTAATGCGAGGGGGCGCGGGTTTTAACTATGGCTACACCTTC. Its protein is CASSPLMRGGAGFNYGYTF. The complete variable domain, with remaining parts taken from reference TRBV5-5 and TRBJ1-2, reads DAGVTQSPTHLIKTRGQQVTLRCSPISGHKSVSWYQQVLGQGPQFIFQYYEKEERGRGNFPDRFSARQFPNYSSELNVNALLLGDSALYLCASSPLMRGGAGFNYGYTFGSGTRLTVV.